This T cell receptor (beta chain) was profiled in a study of CD8 T cells in ankylosing spondylitis. The CDR3 is made up of 16 amino acids. The germline gives CDR1 LNHDA, CDR2 SQIVND (reference sequence). V was clipped by 5 bases and J by 2 bases, with 16 bases between them. TCRdb re-called the 5' RACE reads with MiXCR, one entry per CDR3 protein. The repertoire includes roughly 370,000 distinct CDR3 sequences, approximately 20% of them detected once, and 15% to 20% sits in the top ten. The study's findings and limits: A TCR beta motif of eight or nine highly homologous variants seemed to mark ankylosing spondylitis blood.

Concerning this clonotype itself: The antigen is undetermined.

The chain couples TRBV19 to TRBJ2-1, with TRBD2 as a possible D gene (6 bases). This sequence originates from a male donor with ankylosing spondylitis. The sequencing input was blood, either unsorted or a sorted T cell fraction (not recorded which). CDR3 nucleotide sequence: TGTGCCAGTAGTTCCACCTGGCTAGCGCCCTACAATGAGCAGTTCTTC. This sequence encodes CASSSTWLAPYNEQFF.